This T cell receptor (beta chain) derives from a study of human T cells and chemical hapten exposure (TCRdb year 2021). Concerning the study at large: For sensitization, 2% DPC in acetone was applied to a roughly 2 cm by roughly 2 cm area of upper inner arm skin. Patients additionally received weekly therapeutic DPC doses to the scalp throughout the approximately 24-week study period. Patch testing on the upper back used Finn chambers containing 0.01% DPC, with scoring done after 6 days according to International Contact Dermatitis Research Group standards. The patient cohort, mostly female, included alopecia areata with under or over 50% scalp involvement, alopecia totalis and alopecia universalis. The libraries were sequenced as a pool, and the TCR yield per sample differed mostly because of small variations in library volumes within the pool. In alopecia patients, the study followed how the peripheral blood TCR repertoire changed in vivo over primary and secondary sensitization to diphenylcyclopropenone (DPC), a hapten. Blood samples were taken from patients before sensitization (week 0) and then at 2, 6 and about 24 weeks after DPC sensitization. About 29 alopecia patients gave blood for TCR sequencing at one to four time points (pre-sensitization, 2, 6 and 24 weeks). General findings and caveats noted by the study authors: No change with DPC sensitization was found in the number of TCRs above 1 in 1000 frequency, and no evidence of global repertoire structure alterations was found. Because all patients had alopecia, a presumed autoimmune disease, the immune response of the patients might differ from that of healthy individuals. The number of PT1 expanded TCRs positively correlated with patch test score, significant at thresholds 8, 16 and 32 but not 4. Expanded TCRs formed significantly more large CDR3 similarity clusters than pre-sensitization or healthy control sets, consistent with antigen-driven responses. After repeated subsampling, the strength of the expansion versus patch-test correlation and the threshold at which it became significant changed.

This clonotype was found a few times. Its antigen specificity is not known. Base qualities are not at hand, and no much larger clone is one base apart. Receptor libraries were prepared by RACE. Sequencing instrument: NextSeq 500. During library preparation, unique molecular identifiers were attached to individual cDNA molecules so that TCRs could be counted quantitatively and reproducibly. Both TCR alpha and TCR beta chains were sequenced from each blood RNA sample. The study's own analysis went as follows. Samples had a median of roughly 98,000 TCRs, with a range from 23,224 to 690,600. The Decombinator software suite was used to annotate V, J and CDR3 in the TCR reads. To make PS versus PT1 abundance plots, every sample was subsampled to the same number of TCRs (28,000). Expanded TCRs were defined as absent before sensitization and observed at least eight times at the 2-week time point. TCRdb itself trimmed the public reads at Q25 with fastp, ran MiXCR and retained productive beta chains. Every distinct CDR3 protein forms one entry, paired with its most common genes and DNA. The V and J calls and clone size are TCRdb's, not the authors'. This sample is represented by around 120,000 distinct CDR3 sequences; less than 15% of them were singletons. Jointly, the top ten make up roughly 2.8% of the sample.

Based on the germline V gene, the CDR1 and CDR2 sequences are WSHSY and SAAADI. Trimming takes 3 bases off V and 4 bases off J; junction bases not matched to a gene: 6. From the cysteine through the phenylalanine, the CDR3 covers 15 amino acids. Only CDR3 DNA is held: 45 bases, read in frame from base 1. The sample's time point label is to be understood as: pre-sensitization, week 0. This specimen's treatment or condition label, per the study, means: therapeutic diphenylcyclopropenone sensitization with weekly scalp DPC. Blood at each patch-test visit was drawn before the patch test was applied. Patients were considered eligible if aged 18 to 70, diagnosed with alopecia and deemed suitable for DPC therapy, and patients were excluded if pregnant. Unfractionated whole blood was collected in Tempus Blood RNA tubes, and total RNA was extracted from that blood.

Sequenced here: whole blood, sampled in connection with sensitization to the hapten diphenylcyclopropenone (DPC). The clonotype comes from a woman between 18 and 30 years old with alopecia areata. Some clones in this sample may be carry-over from other donors' samples. The chain is made from TRBV10-2 and TRBJ2-3; 8 bases in the junction line up with TRBD2. The sequence in DNA is TGCGCCAGCAGTGACAACCCGGGGGGGCCAGATACGCAGTATTTT. This yields the protein CASSDNPGGPDTQYF.